This T cell receptor (beta chain) was recorded in a study of T-cell memory formation after mild COVID-19. This CDR3 has 16 residues. J lost 4 bases, V lost 2 bases, and 7 bases had no gene match. CDR1 and CDR2 from the germline V gene are MGHRA and YSYEKL. This clonotype turned up a few times. Its antigen is unidentified. One entry per CDR3 protein, called by TCRdb with MiXCR from the 5' RACE reads. The sample holds roughly 500,000 distinct CDR3 sequences, roughly 20% seen once. Overall study findings and caveats: CD4+ clones that contracted lay mainly in CM and EM; CD8+ ones lay in EMRA.

This rearrangement joins TRBV4-1 to TRBJ2-3; 9 bases are a match to TRBD2. Sequencing input: PBMCs or a T cell subset sorted from them (not recorded which). This clonotype was sampled from an adult woman who had mild COVID-19 (a few samples of this study predate the infection). Cell type and time point are not known. The CDR3 is CASSQPSGEAPDTQYF. The CDR3 DNA follows: TGCGCCAGCAGCCAACCTAGCGGGGAGGCACCAGATACGCAGTATTTT.